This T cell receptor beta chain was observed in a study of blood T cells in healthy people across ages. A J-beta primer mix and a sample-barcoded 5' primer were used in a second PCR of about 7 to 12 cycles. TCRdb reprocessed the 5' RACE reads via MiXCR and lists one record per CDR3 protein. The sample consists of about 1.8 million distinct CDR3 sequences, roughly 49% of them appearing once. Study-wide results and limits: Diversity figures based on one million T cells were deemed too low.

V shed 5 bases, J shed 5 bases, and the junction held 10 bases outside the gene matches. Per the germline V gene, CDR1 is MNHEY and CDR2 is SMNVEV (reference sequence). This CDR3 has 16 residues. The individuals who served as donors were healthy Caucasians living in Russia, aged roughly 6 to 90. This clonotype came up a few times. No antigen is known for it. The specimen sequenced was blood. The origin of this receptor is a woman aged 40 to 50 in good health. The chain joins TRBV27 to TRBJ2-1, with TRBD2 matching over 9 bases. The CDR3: CASSVRQRGAHNEQFF. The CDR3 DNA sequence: TGTGCCAGCAGTGTCCGCCAGCGGGGGGCTCACAATGAGCAGTTCTTC.